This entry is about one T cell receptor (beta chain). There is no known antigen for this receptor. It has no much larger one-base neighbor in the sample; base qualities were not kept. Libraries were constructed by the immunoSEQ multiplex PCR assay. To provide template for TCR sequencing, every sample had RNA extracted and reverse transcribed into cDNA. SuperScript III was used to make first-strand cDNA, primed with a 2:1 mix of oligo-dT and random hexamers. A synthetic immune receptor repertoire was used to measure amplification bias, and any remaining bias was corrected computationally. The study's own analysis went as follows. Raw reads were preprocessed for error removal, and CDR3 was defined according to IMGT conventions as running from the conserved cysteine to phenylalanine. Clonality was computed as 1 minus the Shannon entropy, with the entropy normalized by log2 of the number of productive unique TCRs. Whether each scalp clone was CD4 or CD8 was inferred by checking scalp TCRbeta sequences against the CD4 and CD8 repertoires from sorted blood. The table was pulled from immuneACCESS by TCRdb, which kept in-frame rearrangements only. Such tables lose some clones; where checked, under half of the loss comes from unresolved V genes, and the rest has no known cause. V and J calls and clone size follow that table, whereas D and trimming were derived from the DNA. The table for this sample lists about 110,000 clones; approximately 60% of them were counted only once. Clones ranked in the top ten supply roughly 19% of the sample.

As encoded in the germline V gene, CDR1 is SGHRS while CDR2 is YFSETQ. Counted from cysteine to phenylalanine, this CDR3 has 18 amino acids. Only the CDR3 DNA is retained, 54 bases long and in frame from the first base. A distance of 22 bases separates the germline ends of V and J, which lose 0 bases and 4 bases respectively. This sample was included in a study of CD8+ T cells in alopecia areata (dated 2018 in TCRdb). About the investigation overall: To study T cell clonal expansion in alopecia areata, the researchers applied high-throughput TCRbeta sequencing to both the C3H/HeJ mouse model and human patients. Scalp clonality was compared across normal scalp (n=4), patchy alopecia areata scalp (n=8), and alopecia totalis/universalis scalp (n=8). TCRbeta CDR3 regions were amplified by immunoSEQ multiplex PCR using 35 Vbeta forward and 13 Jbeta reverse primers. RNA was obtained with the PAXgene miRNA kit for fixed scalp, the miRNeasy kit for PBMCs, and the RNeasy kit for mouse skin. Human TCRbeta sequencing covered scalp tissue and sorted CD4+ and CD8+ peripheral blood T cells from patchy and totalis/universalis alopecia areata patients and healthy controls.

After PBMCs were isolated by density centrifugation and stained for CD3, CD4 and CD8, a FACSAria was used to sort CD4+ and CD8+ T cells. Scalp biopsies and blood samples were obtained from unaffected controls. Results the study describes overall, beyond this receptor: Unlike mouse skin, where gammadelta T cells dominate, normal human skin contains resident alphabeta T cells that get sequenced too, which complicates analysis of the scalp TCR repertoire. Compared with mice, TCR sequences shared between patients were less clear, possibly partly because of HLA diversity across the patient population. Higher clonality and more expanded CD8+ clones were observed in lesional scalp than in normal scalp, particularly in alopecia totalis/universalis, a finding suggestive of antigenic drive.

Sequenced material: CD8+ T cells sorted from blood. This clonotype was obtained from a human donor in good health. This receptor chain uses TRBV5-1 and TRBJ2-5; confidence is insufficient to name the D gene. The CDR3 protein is CASSLGLGTEAWGETQYF. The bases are TGCGCCAGCAGCTTGGGTCTAGGAACGGAAGCCTGGGGAGAGACCCAGTACTTC.